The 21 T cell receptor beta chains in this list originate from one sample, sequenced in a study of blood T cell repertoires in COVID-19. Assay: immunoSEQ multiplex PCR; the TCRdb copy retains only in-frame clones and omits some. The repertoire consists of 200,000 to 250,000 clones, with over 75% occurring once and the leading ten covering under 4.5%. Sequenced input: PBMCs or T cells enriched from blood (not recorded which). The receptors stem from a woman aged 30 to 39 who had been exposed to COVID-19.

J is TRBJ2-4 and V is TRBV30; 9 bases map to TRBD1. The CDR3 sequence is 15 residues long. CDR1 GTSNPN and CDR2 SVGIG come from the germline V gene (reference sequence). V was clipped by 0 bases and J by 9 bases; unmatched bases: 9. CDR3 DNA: TGTGCCTGGAGTGTACAAGGACAGGGGTTATCCATTCAGTACTTC. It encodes CAWSVQGQGLSIQYF.

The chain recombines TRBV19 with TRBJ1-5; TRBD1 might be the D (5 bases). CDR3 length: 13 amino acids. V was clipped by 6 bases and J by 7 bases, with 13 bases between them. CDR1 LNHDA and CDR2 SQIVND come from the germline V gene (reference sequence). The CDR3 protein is CASSNRSAQPQHF. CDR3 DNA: TGTGCCAGTAGCAACAGGTCCGCGCAGCCCCAGCATTTT.

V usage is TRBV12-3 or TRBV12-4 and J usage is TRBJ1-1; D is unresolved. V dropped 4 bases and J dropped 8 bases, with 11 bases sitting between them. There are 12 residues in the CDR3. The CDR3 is CASSSVWREAFF. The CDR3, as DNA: TGTGCCAGCAGTTCCGTATGGAGGGAAGCTTTCTTT.

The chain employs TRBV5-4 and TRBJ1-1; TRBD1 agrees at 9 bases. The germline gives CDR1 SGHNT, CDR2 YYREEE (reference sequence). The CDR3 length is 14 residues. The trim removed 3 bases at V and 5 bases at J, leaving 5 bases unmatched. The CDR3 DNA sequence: TGTGCCAGCAGCTGGACAGGGGAAGGGACTGAAGCTTTCTTT. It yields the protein CASSWTGEGTEAFF.

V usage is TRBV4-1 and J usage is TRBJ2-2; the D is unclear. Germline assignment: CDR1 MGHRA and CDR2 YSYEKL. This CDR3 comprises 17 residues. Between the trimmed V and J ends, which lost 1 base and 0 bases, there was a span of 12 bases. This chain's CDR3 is CASSQARGASNTGELFF. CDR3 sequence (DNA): TGCGCCAGCAGCCAAGCCCGAGGAGCTTCGAACACCGGGGAGCTGTTTTTT.

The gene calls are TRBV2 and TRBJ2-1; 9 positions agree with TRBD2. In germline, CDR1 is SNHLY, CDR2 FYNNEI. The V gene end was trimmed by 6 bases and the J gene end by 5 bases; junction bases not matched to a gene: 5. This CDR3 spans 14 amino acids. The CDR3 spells CASSSGTSHNEQFF. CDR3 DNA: TGTGCCAGCAGCTCCGGGACTAGCCACAATGAGCAGTTCTTC.

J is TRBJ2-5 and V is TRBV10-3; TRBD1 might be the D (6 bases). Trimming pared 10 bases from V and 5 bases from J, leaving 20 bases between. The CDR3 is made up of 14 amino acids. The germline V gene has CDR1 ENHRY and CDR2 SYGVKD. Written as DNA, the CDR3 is TGTGCCACCGGGACGGGACAACCCGGGGAGACCCAGTACTTC. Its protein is CATGTGQPGETQYF.

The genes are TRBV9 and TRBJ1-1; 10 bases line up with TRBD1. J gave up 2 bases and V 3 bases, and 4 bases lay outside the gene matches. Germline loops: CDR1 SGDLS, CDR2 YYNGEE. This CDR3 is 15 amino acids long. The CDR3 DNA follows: TGTGCCAGCAGCGGGGGACAGGGGACAAACACTGAAGCTTTCTTT. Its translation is CASSGGQGTNTEAFF.

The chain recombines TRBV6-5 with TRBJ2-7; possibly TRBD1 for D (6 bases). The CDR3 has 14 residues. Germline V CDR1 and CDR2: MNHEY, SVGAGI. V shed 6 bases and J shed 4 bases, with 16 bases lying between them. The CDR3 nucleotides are TGTGCCAGCAGCACCCGGGACATTTCTTACGAGCAGTACTTC. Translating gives CASSTRDISYEQYF.

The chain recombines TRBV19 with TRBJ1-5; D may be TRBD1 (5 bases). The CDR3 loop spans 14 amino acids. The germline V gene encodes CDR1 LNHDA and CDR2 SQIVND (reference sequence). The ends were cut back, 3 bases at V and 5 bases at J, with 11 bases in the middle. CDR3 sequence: CASSIGQGYQPQHF. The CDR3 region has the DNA TGTGCCAGTAGTATCGGGCAGGGCTATCAGCCCCAGCATTTT. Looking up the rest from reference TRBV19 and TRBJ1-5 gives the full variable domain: DGGITQSPKYLFRKEGQNVTLSCEQNLNHDAMYWYRQDPGQGLRLIYYSQIVNDFQKGDIAEGYSVSREKKESFPLTVTSAQKNPTAFYLCASSIGQGYQPQHFGDGTRLSIL.

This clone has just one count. The CDR3 reads CAISESPGDKDTEAFF. The CDR3 bases are TGTGCCATCAGTGAGTCGCCAGGGGATAAGGACACTGAAGCTTTCTTT. This chain uses TRBV10-3 with TRBJ1-1; D might be TRBD1 (6 bases). Germline V CDR1 and CDR2: ENHRY, SYGVKD. The CDR3 runs 16 residues. Deletions cut 0 bases from V and 3 bases from J, with 14 bases between.

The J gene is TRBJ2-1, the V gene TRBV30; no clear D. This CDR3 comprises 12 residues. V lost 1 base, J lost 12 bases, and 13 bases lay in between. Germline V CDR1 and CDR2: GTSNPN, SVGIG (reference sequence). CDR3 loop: CAWSGEATWQFF. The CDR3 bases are TGTGCCTGGAGTGGAGAGGCCACATGGCAGTTCTTC. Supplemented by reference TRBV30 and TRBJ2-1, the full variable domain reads SQTIHQWPATLVQPVGSPLSLECTVEGTSNPNLYWYRQAAGRGLQLLFYSVGIGQISSEVPQNLSASRPQDRQFILSSKKLLLSDSGFYLCAWSGEATWQFFGPGTRLTVL.

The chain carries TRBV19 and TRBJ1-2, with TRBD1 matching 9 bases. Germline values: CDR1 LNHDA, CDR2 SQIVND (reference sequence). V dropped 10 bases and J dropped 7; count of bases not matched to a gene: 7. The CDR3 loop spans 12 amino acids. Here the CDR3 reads CATDRGSGGYTF. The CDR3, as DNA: TGTGCCACGGACAGGGGTTCTGGTGGCTACACCTTC.

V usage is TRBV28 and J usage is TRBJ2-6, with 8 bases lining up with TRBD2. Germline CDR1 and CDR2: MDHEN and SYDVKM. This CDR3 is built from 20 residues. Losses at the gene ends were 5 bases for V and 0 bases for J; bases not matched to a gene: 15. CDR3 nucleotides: TGTGCCAGCAGTCTTCCTCGACTAGCGCCCCCAAACTCTGGGGCCAACGTCCTGACTTTC. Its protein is CASSLPRLAPPNSGANVLTF.

The CDR3 sequence is CASSIGTGGNGYTF. The CDR3 nucleotides are TGTGCCAGTAGTATCGGGACAGGGGGTAATGGCTACACCTTC. This chain connects TRBV19 to TRBJ1-2; 11 nucleotides agree with TRBD1. CDR3 length: 14 amino acids. The V gene end was trimmed by 3 bases and the J gene end by 6 bases; junction bases not matched to a gene: 3. Germline values: CDR1 LNHDA, CDR2 SQIVND (reference sequence).

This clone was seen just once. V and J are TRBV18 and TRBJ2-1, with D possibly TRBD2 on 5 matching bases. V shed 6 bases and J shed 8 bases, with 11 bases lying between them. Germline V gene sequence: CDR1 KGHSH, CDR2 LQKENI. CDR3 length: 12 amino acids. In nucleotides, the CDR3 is TGTGCCAGCTCGCCTCGGGGAGATGAGCAGTTCTTC. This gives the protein CASSPRGDEQFF.

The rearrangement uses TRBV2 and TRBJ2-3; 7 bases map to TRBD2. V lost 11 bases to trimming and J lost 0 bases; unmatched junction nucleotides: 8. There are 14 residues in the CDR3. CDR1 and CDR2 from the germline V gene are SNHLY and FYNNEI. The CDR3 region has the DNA TGTGCCGGTCTACTAGCGACAAGCACAGATACGCAGTATTTT. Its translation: CAGLLATSTDTQYF.

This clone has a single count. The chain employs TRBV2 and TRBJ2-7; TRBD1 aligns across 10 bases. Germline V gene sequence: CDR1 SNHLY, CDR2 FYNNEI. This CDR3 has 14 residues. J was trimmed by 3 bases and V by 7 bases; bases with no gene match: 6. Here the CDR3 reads CASKVDRGLYEQYF. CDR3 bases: TGTGCCAGCAAAGTTGACAGGGGGCTCTACGAGCAGTACTTC.

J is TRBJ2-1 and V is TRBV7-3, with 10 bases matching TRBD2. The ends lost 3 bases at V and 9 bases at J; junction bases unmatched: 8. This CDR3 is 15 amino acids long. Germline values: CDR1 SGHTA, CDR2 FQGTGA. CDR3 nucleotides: TGTGCCAGCAGCTTCTCCCTAGCGGGAGATAGTGAGCAGTTCTTC. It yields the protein CASSFSLAGDSEQFF.

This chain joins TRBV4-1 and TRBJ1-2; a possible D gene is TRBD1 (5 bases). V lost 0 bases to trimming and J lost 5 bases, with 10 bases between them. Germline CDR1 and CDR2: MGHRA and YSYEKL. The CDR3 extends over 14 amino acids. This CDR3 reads CASSQDWGGYGYTF. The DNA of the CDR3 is TGCGCCAGCAGCCAAGACTGGGGCGGATATGGCTACACCTTC.

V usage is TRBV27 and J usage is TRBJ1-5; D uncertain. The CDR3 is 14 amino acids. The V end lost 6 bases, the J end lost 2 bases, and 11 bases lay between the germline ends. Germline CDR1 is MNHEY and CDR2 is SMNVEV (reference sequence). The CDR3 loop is CASRALLGNQPQHF. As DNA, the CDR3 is TGTGCCAGCAGAGCGCTATTGGGCAATCAGCCCCAGCATTTT.